Following are 9 T cell receptor beta chains from one sample sequenced in a study of regulatory T cells in long-lasting Graves disease. Relying on iRepertoire HTBI primers and Arm-PCR of CDR3 regions, the team built TCR beta libraries. TCRdb analysed the multiplex PCR reads with MiXCR anew, one entry per CDR3 protein. The sample carries under 300,000 distinct CDR3 sequences, over 20% recorded once. Time point indicated: newly diagnosed GD, antithyroid drugs for less than 3 months. Generation of the TCR library employed RNA extracted from PBMCs. The sequencing here drew on peripheral blood mononuclear cells (PBMCs), taken at new diagnosis, from a patient treated with antithyroid drugs. These receptors were taken from a female donor with Graves disease.

Ten or more counts support this clonotype. The genes are TRBV11-2 and TRBJ2-1; TRBD2 aligns across 9 bases. The CDR3 is made up of 15 amino acids. Germline V gene sequence: CDR1 SGHAT, CDR2 FQNNGV. V was pared by 1 base and J by 4 bases, with 2 bases of the junction left unmatched. The DNA of the CDR3 is TGTGCCAGCAGCTTAGGAGCGGGGGGTTACAATGAGCAGTTCTTC. Amino acids: CASSLGAGGYNEQFF. Full variable domain (missing parts from reference TRBV11-2 and TRBJ2-1): EAGVAQSPRYKIIEKRQSVAFWCNPISGHATLYWYQQILGQGPKLLIQFQNNGVVDDSQLPKDRFSAERLKGVDSTLKIQPAKLEDSAVYLCASSLGAGGYNEQFFGPGTRLTVL.

The CDR3 sequence: CASCRGDVGTRADTQYF. CDR3 coding DNA: TGTGCCAGCTGCCGGGGGGACGTGGGGACTAGAGCAGATACGCAGTATTTT. The V call is TRBV9, the J call TRBJ2-3, with 8 bases lining up with TRBD2. This CDR3 region has 17 residues. Trimming removed 7 bases from V and 4 bases from J; junction bases left unmatched: 17. Germline V CDR1 and CDR2: SGDLS, YYNGEE.

Of note for this clonotype: A far more abundant clone sits one base away, making this likely a read error. The rearrangement links TRBV7-9 to TRBJ2-7, with 8 bases that match TRBD2. TRBJ2-1 matches the DNA end more closely, so the J call is doubtful. There are 17 residues in the CDR3. Germline CDR1 is SEHNR and CDR2 is FQNEAQ (reference sequence). In nucleotides, the CDR3 is TGTGCCAGCGAGACAAGGAGGGAAGCGGGAGCCTACAATGAGCAGTTCTTC. Its translation: CASETRREAGAYNEQFF.

The rearrangement joins TRBV2 to TRBJ1-3; D is undetermined. Looked up from germline, CDR1 is SNHLY and CDR2 is FYNNEI. Trimming stripped 6 bases from V and 4 bases from J, with 16 bases between. This CDR3 comprises 15 residues. The CDR3 region is CASRPVGPGGNTIYF. The CDR3 coding sequence is TGTGCCAGCAGACCAGTGGGCCCGGGAGGAAACACCATATATTTT.

This chain uses TRBV15 with TRBJ2-5; the match to TRBD2 covers 11 bases. V gave up 1 base and J gave up 4 bases; unmatched junction bases: 5. The CDR3 extends over 16 amino acids. Germline V gene lookup returns CDR1 LNHNV and CDR2 YYDKDF (reference sequence). Written as DNA, the CDR3 is TGTGCCACCAGCAGAGGAGGCACTAGCGGGGGAGAGACCCAGTACTTC. Amino acid sequence: CATSRGGTSGGETQYF.

Of note for this clonotype: The junction shows a germline mismatch at one end, possibly a read error. CDR3 nucleotides: TGTGCCAGCAGTGAAGAGCGGCTTAATGAAAACCTGTTTTTT. Its protein is CASSEERLNENLFF. The V gene is TRBV2, the J gene TRBJ1-4; no clear D gene. This CDR3 region has 14 residues. Germline CDR1 reads SNHLY; CDR2 reads FYNNEI.

This clonotype has ten or more counts. The V and J genes are TRBV7-3 and TRBJ2-1; D gene uncertain. This CDR3 spans 14 amino acids. The V gene lost 2 bases and the J gene lost 8 bases, with 13 bases spanning the gap. Germline lookup yields CDR1 SGHTA and CDR2 FQGTGA. CDR3 in amino acids: CASSLANRPDEQFF. The CDR3 nucleotides read TGTGCCAGCAGCTTAGCGAACCGACCTGATGAGCAGTTCTTC.

This clonotype was counted at least ten times. The chain has TRBV28 and TRBJ2-1; D call uncertain. V dropped 3 bases and J dropped 2 bases, with 11 bases sitting between them. The germline V gene has CDR1 MDHEN and CDR2 SYDVKM. The CDR3 is 15 residues long. Here the CDR3 DNA reads TGTGCCAGCAGTTTTACCTGGCAGGCCTACAATGAGCAGTTCTTC. Encoded protein: CASSFTWQAYNEQFF.

This clonotype was found a few times. The J gene is TRBJ1-1, the V gene TRBV19; D gene unclear. V was clipped by 5 bases and J by 5 bases, with 18 bases between them. The V gene's germline CDR1 is LNHDA and CDR2 SQIVND (reference sequence). This CDR3 comprises 15 residues. The CDR3 loop reads CASSATQTVGTEAFF. CDR3 DNA sequence: TGTGCCAGTAGTGCCACCCAGACCGTGGGGACTGAAGCTTTCTTT.